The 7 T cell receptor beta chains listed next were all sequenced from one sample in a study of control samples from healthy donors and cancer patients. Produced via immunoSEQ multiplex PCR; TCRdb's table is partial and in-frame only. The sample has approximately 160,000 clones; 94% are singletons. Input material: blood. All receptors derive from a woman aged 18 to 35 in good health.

The CDR3, as DNA: TGTGCCAGCAGTGAAGCCGGAACCTCCTACGAGCAGTACTTC. As protein: CASSEAGTSYEQYF. The V gene is TRBV6-1, the J gene TRBJ2-7; the D is unclear. CDR1 and CDR2 (germline): MNHNS, SASEGT. The CDR3 spans 14 residues. Trimming stripped 0 bases from V and 0 bases from J, with 6 bases between.

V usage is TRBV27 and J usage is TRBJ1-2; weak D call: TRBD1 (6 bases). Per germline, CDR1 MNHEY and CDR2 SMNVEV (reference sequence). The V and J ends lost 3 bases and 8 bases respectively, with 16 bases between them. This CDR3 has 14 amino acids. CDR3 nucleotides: TGTGCCAGCAGTTTCGGCGGGGGGCCGGGGGGCTACACCTTC. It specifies CASSFGGGPGGYTF.

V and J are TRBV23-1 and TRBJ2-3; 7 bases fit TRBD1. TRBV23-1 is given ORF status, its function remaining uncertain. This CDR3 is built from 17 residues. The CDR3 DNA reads TGCGCAGCAATCAGGGGGTTACAGGAGCTGAGGACAGATACGCAGTATTTT. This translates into CAAIRGLQELRTDTQYF.

CDR3 amino acids: CASSSRDRGFYEQYF. The CDR3 DNA reads as TGTGCCAGCAGTTCACGGGACAGGGGGTTTTACGAGCAGTACTTC. The chain uses TRBV27 and TRBJ2-7; 11 bases map to TRBD1. Germline CDR1 MNHEY, CDR2 SMNVEV (reference sequence). This CDR3 contains 15 residues. Trimming took 4 bases from V and 4 from J; bases not matched to a gene: 6.

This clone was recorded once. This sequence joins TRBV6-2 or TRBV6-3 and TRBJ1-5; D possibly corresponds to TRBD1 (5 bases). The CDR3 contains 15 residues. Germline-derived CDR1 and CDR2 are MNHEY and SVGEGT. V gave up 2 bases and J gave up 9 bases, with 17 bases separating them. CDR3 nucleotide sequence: TGTGCCAGCAGTTACGGGGACGAGGGAATATCGCCCCAGCATTTT. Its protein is CASSYGDEGISPQHF.

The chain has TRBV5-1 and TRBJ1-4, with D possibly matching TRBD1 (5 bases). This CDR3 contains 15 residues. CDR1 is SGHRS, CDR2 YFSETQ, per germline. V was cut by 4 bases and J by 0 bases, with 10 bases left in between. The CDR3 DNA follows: TGCGCCAGCAGCCAGGGAACCGCAACTAATGAAAAACTGTTTTTT. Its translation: CASSQGTATNEKLFF. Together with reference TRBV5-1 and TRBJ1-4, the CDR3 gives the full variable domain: KAGVTQTPRYLIKTRGQQVTLSCSPISGHRSVSWYQQTPGQGLQFLFEYFSETQRNKGNFPGRFSGRQFSNSRSEMNVSTLELGDSALYLCASSQGTATNEKLFFGSGTQLSVL.

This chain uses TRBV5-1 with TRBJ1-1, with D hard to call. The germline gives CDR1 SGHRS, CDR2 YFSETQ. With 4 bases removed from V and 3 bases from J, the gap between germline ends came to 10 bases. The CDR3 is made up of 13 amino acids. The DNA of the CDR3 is TGCGCCAGCAGCCTACACGGAGACACTGAAGCTTTCTTT. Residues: CASSLHGDTEAFF.